Included here is one T cell receptor beta chain sequence, with context. The sample comes from a study of blood T cell repertoires in COVID-19. In the original analysis: Reference gene primers were amplified, and this amplification served to estimate nucleated cell counts. Here immunoSEQ multiplex PCR was the method, and the copy in TCRdb shows in-frame clones only, minus some. V and J calls and clone size come straight from that table; D and trimming were deduced from the DNA. The data contain roughly 59,000 clones, roughly 80% of them singletons. The sequencing sample was made of peripheral blood. The TCR comes from a human donor in a cohort sampled during active COVID-19.

This CDR3 reads CASGLATLAGEETQYF. In DNA form, the CDR3 reads TGTGCTAGTGGTTTGGCTACACTAGCGGGAGAAGAGACCCAGTACTTC. V gene TRBV12-5 combines with J gene TRBJ2-5, with 11 bases lining up with TRBD2. This CDR3 has 16 amino acids. Per the germline V gene, CDR1 is LGHNT and CDR2 is FRNRAP. V dropped 1 base and J dropped 3; count of bases not matched to a gene: 4.